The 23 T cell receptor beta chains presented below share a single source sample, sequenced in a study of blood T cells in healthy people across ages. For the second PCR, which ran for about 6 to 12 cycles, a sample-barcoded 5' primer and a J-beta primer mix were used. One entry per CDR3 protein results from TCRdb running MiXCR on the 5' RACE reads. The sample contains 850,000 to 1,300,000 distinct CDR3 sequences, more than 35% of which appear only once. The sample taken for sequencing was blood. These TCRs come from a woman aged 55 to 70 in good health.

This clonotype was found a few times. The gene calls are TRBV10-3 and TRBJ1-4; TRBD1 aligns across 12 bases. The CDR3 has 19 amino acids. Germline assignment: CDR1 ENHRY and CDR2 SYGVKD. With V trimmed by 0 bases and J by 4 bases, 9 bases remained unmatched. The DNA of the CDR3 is TGTGCCATCAGTGAGTCGGGGACAGGGGGCGTTGGCCTTAATGAAAAACTGTTTTTT. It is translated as CAISESGTGGVGLNEKLFF.

CDR3 sequence (DNA): TGCGCCAGCAGTGGGTCCGAAGGGTTCAATGAGCAGTACTTC. It yields the protein CASSGSEGFNEQYF. The chain has TRBV10-2 and TRBJ2-7; D unresolved. Germline CDR1 and CDR2: WSHSY and SAAADI. Between the trimmed V and J ends, which lost 4 bases and 7 bases, there was a span of 17 bases. There are 14 residues in the CDR3.

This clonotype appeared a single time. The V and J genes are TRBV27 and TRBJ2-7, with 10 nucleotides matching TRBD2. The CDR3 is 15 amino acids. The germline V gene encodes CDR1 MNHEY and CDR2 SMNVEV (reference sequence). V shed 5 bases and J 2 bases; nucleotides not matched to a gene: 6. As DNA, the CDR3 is TGTGCCAGCAGTCGAGCGGGAGGGCGGGCCTACGAGCAGTACTTC. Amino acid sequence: CASSRAGGRAYEQYF.

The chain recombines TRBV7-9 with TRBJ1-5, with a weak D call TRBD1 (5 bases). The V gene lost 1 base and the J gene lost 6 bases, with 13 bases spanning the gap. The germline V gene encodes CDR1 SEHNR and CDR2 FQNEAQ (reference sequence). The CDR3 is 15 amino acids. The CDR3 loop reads CASSLGGRGFQPQHF. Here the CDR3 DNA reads TGTGCCAGCAGCTTAGGGGGCCGTGGTTTTCAGCCCCAGCATTTT. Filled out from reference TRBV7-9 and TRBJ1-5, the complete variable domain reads DTGVSQNPRHKITKRGQNVTFRCDPISEHNRLYWYRQTLGQGPEFLTYFQNEAQLEKSRLLSDRFSAERPKGSFSTLEIQRTEQGDSAMYLCASSLGGRGFQPQHFGDGTRLSIL.

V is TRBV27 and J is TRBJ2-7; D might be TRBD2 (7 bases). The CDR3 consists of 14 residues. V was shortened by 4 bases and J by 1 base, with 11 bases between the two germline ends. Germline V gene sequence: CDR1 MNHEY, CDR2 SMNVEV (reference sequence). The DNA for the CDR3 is TGTGCCAGCAGTTACAGGGAGGGGTCCTACGAGCAGTACTTC. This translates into CASSYREGSYEQYF.

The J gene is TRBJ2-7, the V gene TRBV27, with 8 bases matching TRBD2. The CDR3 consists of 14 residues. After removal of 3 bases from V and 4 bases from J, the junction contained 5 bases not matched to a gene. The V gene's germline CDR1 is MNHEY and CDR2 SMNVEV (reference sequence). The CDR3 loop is CASSFREGVYEQYF. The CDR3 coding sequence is TGTGCCAGCAGTTTCCGGGAGGGGGTTTACGAGCAGTACTTC.

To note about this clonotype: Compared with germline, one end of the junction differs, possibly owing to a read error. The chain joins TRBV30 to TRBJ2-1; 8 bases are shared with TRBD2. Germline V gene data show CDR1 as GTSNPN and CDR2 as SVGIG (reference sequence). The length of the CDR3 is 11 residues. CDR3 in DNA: TGTGCCGGGAGTGTAGCGGGAGAGCAGTTCTTC. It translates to CAGSVAGEQFF.

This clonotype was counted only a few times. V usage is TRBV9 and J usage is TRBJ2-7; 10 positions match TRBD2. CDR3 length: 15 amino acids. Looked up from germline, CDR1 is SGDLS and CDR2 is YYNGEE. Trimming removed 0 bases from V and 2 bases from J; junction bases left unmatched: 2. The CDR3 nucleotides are TGTGCCAGCAGCGTAGCTAGCGGGAGCACCTACGAGCAGTACTTC. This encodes CASSVASGSTYEQYF.

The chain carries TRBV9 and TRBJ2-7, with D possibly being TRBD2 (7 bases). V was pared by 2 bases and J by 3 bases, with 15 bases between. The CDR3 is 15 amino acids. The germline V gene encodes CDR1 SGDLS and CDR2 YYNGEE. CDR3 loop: CASSVGGQPDYEQYF. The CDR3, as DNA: TGTGCCAGCAGCGTCGGGGGGCAGCCGGACTACGAGCAGTACTTC.

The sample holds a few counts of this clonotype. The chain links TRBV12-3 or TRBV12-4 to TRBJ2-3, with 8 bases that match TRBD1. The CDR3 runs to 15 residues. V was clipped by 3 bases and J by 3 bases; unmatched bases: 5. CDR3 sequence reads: CASSFRTGTTDTQYF. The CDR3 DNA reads TGTGCCAGCAGTTTCAGGACAGGGACAACAGATACGCAGTATTTT.

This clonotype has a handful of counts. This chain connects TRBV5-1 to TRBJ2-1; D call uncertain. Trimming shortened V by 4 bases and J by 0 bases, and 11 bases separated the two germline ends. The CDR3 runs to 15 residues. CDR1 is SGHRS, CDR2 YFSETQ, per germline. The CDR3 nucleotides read TGCGCCAGCAGCGGGCGACTGAGCTCCTACAATGAGCAGTTCTTC. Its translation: CASSGRLSSYNEQFF. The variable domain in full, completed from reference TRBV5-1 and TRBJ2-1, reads KAGVTQTPRYLIKTRGQQVTLSCSPISGHRSVSWYQQTPGQGLQFLFEYFSETQRNKGNFPGRFSGRQFSNSRSEMNVSTLELGDSALYLCASSGRLSSYNEQFFGPGTRLTVL.

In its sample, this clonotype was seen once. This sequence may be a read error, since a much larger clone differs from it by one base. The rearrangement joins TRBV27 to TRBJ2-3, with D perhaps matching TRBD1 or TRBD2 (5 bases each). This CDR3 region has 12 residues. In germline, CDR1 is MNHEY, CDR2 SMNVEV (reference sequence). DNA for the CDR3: TGTGCCAGCAGCTGGGTGGGGGATACGCAGAATTTT. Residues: CASSWVGDTQNF.

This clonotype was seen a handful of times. The CDR3 sequence: CASSFIGGKETQYF. As DNA, the CDR3 is TGTGCCAGCAGTTTTATTGGGGGAAAGGAGACCCAGTACTTC. The rearrangement links TRBV27 to TRBJ2-5; D may be TRBD1 or TRBD2 (5 bases each). The CDR3 contains 14 residues. With 3 bases removed from V and 5 bases from J, the gap between germline ends came to 13 bases. Germline CDR1 is MNHEY and CDR2 is SMNVEV (reference sequence).

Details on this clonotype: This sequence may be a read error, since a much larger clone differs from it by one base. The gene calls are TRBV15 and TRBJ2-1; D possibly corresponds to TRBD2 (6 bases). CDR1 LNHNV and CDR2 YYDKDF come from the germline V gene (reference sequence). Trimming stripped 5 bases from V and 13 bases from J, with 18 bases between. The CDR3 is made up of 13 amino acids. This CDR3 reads CATSVGGEETQFF. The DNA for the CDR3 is TGTGCCACCAGCGTCGGGGGAGAAGAGACCCAGTTCTTC.

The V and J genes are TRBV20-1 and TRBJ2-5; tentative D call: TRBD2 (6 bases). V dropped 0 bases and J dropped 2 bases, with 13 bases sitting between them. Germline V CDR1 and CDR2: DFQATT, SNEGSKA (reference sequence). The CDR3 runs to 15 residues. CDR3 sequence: CSARDGTGRQETQYF. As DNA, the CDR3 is TGCAGTGCTAGAGATGGTACCGGGAGACAAGAGACCCAGTACTTC.

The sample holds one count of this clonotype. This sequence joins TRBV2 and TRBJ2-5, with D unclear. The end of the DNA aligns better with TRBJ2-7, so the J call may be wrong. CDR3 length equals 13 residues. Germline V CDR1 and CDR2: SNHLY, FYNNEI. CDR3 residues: CASSDWVSGEQYF. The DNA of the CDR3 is TGTGCCAGCAGTGACTGGGTTTCGGGCGAGCAGTACTTC.

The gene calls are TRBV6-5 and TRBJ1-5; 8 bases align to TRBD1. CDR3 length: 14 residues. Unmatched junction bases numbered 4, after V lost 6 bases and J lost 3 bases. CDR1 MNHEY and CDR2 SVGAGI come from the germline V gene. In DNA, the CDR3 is TGTGCCAGCAGCAGGGGGCTCGTCAATCAGCCCCAGCATTTT. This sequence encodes CASSRGLVNQPQHF.

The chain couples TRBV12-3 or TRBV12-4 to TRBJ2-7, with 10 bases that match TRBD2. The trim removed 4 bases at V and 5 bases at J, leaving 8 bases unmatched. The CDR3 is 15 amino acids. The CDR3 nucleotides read TGTGCCAGCAGTTCCATGGGAGCGGGAGGGAACGAGCAGTACTTC. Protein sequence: CASSSMGAGGNEQYF.

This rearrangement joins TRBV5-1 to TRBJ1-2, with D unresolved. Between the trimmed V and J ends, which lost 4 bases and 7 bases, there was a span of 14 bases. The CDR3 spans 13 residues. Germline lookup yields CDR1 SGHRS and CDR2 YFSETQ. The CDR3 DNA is TGCGCCAGCAGCCCGAAGGTAGGGCGTGGCTACACCTTC. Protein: CASSPKVGRGYTF. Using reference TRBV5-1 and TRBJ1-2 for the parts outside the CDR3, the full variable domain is KAGVTQTPRYLIKTRGQQVTLSCSPISGHRSVSWYQQTPGQGLQFLFEYFSETQRNKGNFPGRFSGRQFSNSRSEMNVSTLELGDSALYLCASSPKVGRGYTFGSGTRLTVV.

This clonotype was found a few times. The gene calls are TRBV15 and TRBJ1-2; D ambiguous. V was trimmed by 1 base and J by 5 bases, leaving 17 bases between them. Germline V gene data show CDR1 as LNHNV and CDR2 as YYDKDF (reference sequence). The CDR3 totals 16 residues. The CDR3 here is CATSRAVEEILYGYTF. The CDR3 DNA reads TGTGCCACCAGCAGAGCGGTCGAGGAGATCTTATATGGCTACACCTTC.

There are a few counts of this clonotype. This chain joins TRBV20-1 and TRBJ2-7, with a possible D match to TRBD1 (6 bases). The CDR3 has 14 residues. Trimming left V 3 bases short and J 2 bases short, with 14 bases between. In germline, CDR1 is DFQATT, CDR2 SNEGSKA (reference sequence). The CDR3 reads CSASGDTQAYEQYF. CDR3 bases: TGCAGTGCTAGCGGGGACACGCAGGCCTACGAGCAGTACTTC.

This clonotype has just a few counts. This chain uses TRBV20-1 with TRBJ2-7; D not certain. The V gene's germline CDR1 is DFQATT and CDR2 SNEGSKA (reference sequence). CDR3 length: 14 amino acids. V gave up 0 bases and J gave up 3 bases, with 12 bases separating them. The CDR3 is CSARDRSRIYEQYF. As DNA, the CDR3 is TGCAGTGCTAGAGATCGGAGCAGAATCTACGAGCAGTACTTC.

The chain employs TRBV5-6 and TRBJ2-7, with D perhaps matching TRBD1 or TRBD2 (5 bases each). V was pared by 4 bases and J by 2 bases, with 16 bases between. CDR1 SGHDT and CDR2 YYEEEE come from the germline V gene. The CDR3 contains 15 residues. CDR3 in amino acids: CASSHVGAVAYEQYF. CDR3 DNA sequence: TGTGCCAGCAGCCACGTCGGGGCTGTGGCCTACGAGCAGTACTTC.